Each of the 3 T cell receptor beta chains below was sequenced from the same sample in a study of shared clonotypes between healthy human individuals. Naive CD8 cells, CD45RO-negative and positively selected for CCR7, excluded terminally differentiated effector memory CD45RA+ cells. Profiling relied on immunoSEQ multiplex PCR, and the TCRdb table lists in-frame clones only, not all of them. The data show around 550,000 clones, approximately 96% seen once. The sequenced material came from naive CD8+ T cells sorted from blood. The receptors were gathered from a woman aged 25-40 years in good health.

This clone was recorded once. In DNA form, the CDR3 reads TGTGCCAGCAGCTCGACTAGCGGGATGGCAGATACGCAGTATTTT. It encodes CASSSTSGMADTQYF. The V and J genes are TRBV9 and TRBJ2-3; 11 positions match TRBD2. The junction had 5 bases not matched to a gene; V was cut back by 4 bases and J by 4 bases. The germline gives CDR1 SGDLS, CDR2 YYNGEE. The CDR3 sequence is 15 residues long.

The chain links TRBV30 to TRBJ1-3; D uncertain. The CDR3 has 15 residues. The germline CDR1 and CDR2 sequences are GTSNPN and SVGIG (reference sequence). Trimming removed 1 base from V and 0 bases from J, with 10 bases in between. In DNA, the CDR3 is TGTGCCTGGAGTGAAGTGATCGCCTCTGGAAACACCATATATTTT. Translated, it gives CAWSEVIASGNTIYF.

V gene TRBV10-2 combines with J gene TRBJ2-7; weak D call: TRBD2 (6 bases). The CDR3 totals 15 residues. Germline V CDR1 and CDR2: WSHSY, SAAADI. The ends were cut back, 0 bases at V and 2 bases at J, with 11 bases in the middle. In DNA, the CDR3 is TGCGCCAGCAGTGAGTCGATGGGACTTCCCTACGAGCAGTACTTC. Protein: CASSESMGLPYEQYF.